This passage covers 5 T cell receptor beta chains from one sample sequenced in a study of T cell clonality in common variable immunodeficiency. Sequenced by immunoSEQ multiplex PCR; TCRdb stores in-frame clones only, minus some. The sample includes about 37,000 clones, none of them occurring once. Sequenced input: peripheral blood mononuclear cells. These receptors came from a person between 18 and 75 years old in good health.

This clone was seen only a few times. Coverage ceases 3 residues before the CDR3 finishes, and the germline J gene fills in the end. V gene TRBV7-9 combines with J gene TRBJ1-1; no firm D call. The germline CDR1 and CDR2 sequences are SEHNR and FQNEAQ (reference sequence). Trimming left V 6 bases short and J 1 base short, with 12 bases between. This CDR3 has 14 residues. The CDR3 sequence: CASSYSLGNTEAFF. The sequenced CDR3 bases are TGTGCCAGCAGTTACAGCTTGGGGAACACTGAA.

This clone has ten or more counts. The read ends 3 residues early relative to the CDR3; the germline J gene fills the gap. This sequence joins TRBV7-8 and TRBJ2-7; D perhaps matches TRBD2 (6 bases). V dropped 1 base and J dropped 0 bases, with 7 bases sitting between them. This CDR3 region has 14 residues. The germline CDR1 and CDR2 sequences are SGHVS and FQNEAQ. The CDR3 here is CASSLGDSSYEQYF. The part of the CDR3 DNA that was read is TGTGCCAGCAGCTTAGGGGACTCCTCCTACGAG.

Ten or more counts support this clone. The read halts 3 residues ahead of the CDR3 end, with the missing end drawn from the germline J gene. The chain has TRBV12-3 or TRBV12-4 and TRBJ2-5; unclear D gene. This CDR3 region has 12 residues. Between the trimmed V and J ends, which lost 3 bases and 5 bases, there was a span of 7 bases. CDR3 sequence reads: CASSLIGETQYF. The sequenced CDR3 bases are TGTGCCAGCAGTTTGATCGGGGAGACC.

In this sample, this clone turned up many times. The read gets to within 3 residues of the CDR3 end, and the germline J gene fills in the rest. The chain carries TRBV6-2 or TRBV6-3 and TRBJ2-2, with TRBD1 identical over 10 bases. After removal of 7 bases from V and 5 bases from J, the junction contained 4 bases not matched to a gene. The CDR3 runs 14 residues. Germline-derived CDR1 and CDR2 are MNHEY and SVGEGT. The CDR3 is CASNPGQGTGELFF. The CDR3 bases that were read are TGTGCCAGCAATCCGGGACAGGGGACCGGGGAG.

This clone was counted ten times or more. Sequencing ends 3 residues short of the CDR3 end; the germline J gene provides the rest. V usage is TRBV18 and J usage is TRBJ2-7; 8 bases match TRBD1. V dropped 3 bases and J dropped 3; count of bases not matched to a gene: 4. The CDR3 totals 14 residues. The germline CDR1 and CDR2 sequences are KGHSH and LQKENI. CDR3 loop: CASSPWGQDYEQYF. The sequenced part of the CDR3 DNA is TGTGCCAGCTCACCTTGGGGACAGGACTACGAG. The entire variable domain, with the rest obtained from reference TRBV18 and TRBJ2-7, is as follows: NAGVMQNPRHLVRRRGQEARLRCSPMKGHSHVYWYRQLPEEGLKFMVYLQKENIIDESGMPKERFSAEFPKEGPSILRIQQVVRGDSAAYFCASSPWGQDYEQYFGPGTRLTVT.